A single sample gave rise to the 5 T cell receptor beta chains below, sequenced in a study of T cell responses to AZD1222 COVID-19 vaccine. TCRdb keeps only in-frame clones here, not all; method: immunoSEQ multiplex PCR. The table records roughly 120,000 clones, under 95% of them present only once. Sequencing was performed on peripheral blood, taken 28 days after the second AZD1222 dose. The receptors shown here come from an adult who received the AZD1222 COVID-19 vaccine.

This chain links TRBV6-5 with TRBJ2-7; 14 bases line up with TRBD2. The V gene's germline CDR1 is MNHEY and CDR2 SVGAGI. The ends lost 5 bases at V and 4 bases at J; junction bases unmatched: 4. CDR3 size: 15 residues. In DNA form, the CDR3 reads TGTGCCAGCAGTCTCGGGACTAGCGGGGGTTACGAGCAGTACTTC. This encodes CASSLGTSGGYEQYF.

The rearrangement links TRBV2 to TRBJ2-2; D unresolved. Looked up from germline, CDR1 is SNHLY and CDR2 is FYNNEI. The CDR3 has 13 residues. V lost 3 bases and J lost 1, with 3 bases in between. Here the CDR3 DNA reads TGTGCCAGCAGTGATTGGAACACCGGGGAGCTGTTTTTT. This translates into CASSDWNTGELFF.

V gene TRBV19 combines with J gene TRBJ2-1; 9 bases map to TRBD1. This CDR3 spans 17 amino acids. The V and J ends lost 1 base and 3 bases, in that order; junction bases with no gene match: 7. The germline V gene has CDR1 LNHDA and CDR2 SQIVND (reference sequence). In DNA form, the CDR3 reads TGTGCCAGTAGTATAGGAATGGGGGGACAGGGCTACAATGAGCAGTTCTTC. Its protein is CASSIGMGGQGYNEQFF.

J is TRBJ2-2 and V is TRBV7-9, with D hard to call. With 6 bases removed from V and 4 bases from J, the gap between germline ends came to 18 bases. CDR1 and CDR2 from the germline V gene are SEHNR and FQNEAQ (reference sequence). This CDR3 is built from 16 residues. DNA for the CDR3: TGTGCCAGCAGTCCGGGCCGGATTTCTCCCACCGGGGAGCTGTTTTTT. The encoded protein is CASSPGRISPTGELFF.

The rearrangement joins TRBV27 to TRBJ2-3, with D possibly matching TRBD2 (5 bases). Trimming took off 10 bases at V and 2 bases at J, with 16 bases between the two ends. Germline V gives CDR1 MNHEY, CDR2 SMNVEV (reference sequence). CDR3 length: 14 residues. CDR3 coding DNA: TGTGCCACCTCTGAGCTGAGGGCCACAGATACGCAGTATTTT. This gives the protein CATSELRATDTQYF.